This T cell receptor (beta chain) was captured by sequencing in a study of T cell clonotyping in hematopoietic cell transplantation. Profiling relied on immunoSEQ multiplex PCR, and the TCRdb table lists in-frame clones only, not all of them. The sample shows more than 15,000 clones, around nine tenths of them seen only once. Germline V CDR1 and CDR2: KGHSH, LQKENI. V was cut by 3 bases and J by 8 bases, with 10 bases left in between. The CDR3 totals 12 residues. A note on this clone: Antigen unknown.

Study-wide results and limits: Higher Inverse Simpson Index values in graft donor and pretransplant recipient predicted broader posttransplant TCR diversity. Cells were unsorted, so CD4 and CD8 contributions were not separated. Pathologically expanded recipient clonotypes increased progressively from day 30 to day 180 as diversity fell. Few recipient clonotypes overlapped donors; over 95% were de novo at given depth.

The specimen was peripheral blood mononuclear cells. This chain joins TRBV18 and TRBJ1-1; D ambiguous. The sequence was obtained from a man aged 40-49 years in good health. Some clones in this sample may be carry-over from other donors' samples. The CDR3: CASSPSAGEAFF. The CDR3 DNA is TGTGCCAGCTCACCGAGCGCAGGAGAAGCTTTCTTT.